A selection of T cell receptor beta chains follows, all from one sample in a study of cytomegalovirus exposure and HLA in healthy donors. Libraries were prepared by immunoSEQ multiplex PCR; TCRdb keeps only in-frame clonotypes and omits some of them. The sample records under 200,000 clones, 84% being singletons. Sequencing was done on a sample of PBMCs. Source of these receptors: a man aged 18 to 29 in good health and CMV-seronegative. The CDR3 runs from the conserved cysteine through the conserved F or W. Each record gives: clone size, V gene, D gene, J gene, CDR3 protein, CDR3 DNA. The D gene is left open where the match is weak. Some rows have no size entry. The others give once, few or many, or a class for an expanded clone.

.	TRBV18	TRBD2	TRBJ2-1	CASSPTGGRAYEQFF	TGTGCCAGCTCACCAACGGGCGGGAGGGCATACGAGCAGTTCTTC
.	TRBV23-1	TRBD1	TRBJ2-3	CASTRQGASSTDTQYF	TGCGCCAGCACCCGACAGGGGGCTTCTAGCACAGATACGCAGTATTTT
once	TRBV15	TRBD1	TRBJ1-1	CATSPRTGWTEAFF	TGTGCCACCAGCCCCCGGACAGGGTGGACTGAAGCTTTCTTT
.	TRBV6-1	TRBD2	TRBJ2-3	CASSKLAGGSDTQYF	TGTGCCAGCAGTAAACTAGCGGGGGGTTCAGATACGCAGTATTTT
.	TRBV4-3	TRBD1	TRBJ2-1	CASSQDGDREAYNEQFF	TGCGCCAGCAGCCAAGATGGGGACAGGGAGGCCTACAATGAGCAGTTCTTC
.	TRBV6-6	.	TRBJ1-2	CASSSARRELYGYTF	TGTGCCAGCAGTTCAGCGCGGAGAGAACTCTATGGCTACACCTTC
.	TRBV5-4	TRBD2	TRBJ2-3	CASSWGTSGATDTQYF	TGTGCCAGCAGCTGGGGGACTAGCGGGGCGACAGATACGCAGTATTTT
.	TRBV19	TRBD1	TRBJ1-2	CASSIGRQGYGYTF	TGTGCCAGTAGTATTGGGAGACAGGGCTATGGCTACACCTTC
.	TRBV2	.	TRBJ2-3	CASDRGIDTDTQYF	TGTGCCAGCGATCGGGGGATTGACACAGATACGCAGTATTTT
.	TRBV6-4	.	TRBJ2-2	CASSPGDTGELFF	TGTGCCAGCAGCCCCGGGGACACCGGGGAGCTGTTTTTT
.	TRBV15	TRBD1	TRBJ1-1	CATSYGRETGGKAFF	TGTGCCACCAGCTACGGGCGGGAGACAGGGGGCAAAGCTTTCTTT
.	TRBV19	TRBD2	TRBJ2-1	CASSIEGLAYNEQFF	TGTGCCAGTAGTATAGAGGGACTAGCGTACAATGAGCAGTTCTTC
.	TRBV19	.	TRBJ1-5	CATYPGHGNQPQHF	TGTGCCACCTACCCCGGACATGGAAATCAGCCCCAGCATTTT
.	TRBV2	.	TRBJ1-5	CASSRQSNQPQHF	TGTGCCAGCAGTCGACAGAGCAATCAGCCCCAGCATTTT
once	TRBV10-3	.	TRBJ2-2	CAISEWAPNTGELFF	TGTGCCATCAGTGAGTGGGCCCCGAACACCGGGGAGCTGTTTTTT
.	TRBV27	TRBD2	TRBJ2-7	CASSLGGSSYEQYF	TGTGCCAGCAGTTTAGGCGGGAGCTCCTACGAGCAGTACTTC
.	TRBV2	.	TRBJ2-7	CASSVSGSYEQYF	TGTGCCAGCAGTGTCAGCGGATCCTACGAGCAGTACTTC
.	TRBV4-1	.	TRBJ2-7	CASSPEGSRTVYEQYF	TGCGCCAGCAGCCCCGAGGGGTCCAGGACAGTCTACGAGCAGTACTTC
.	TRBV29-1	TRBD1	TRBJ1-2	CSVRQGVYGYTF	TGCAGCGTTCGCCAGGGGGTTTATGGCTACACCTTC
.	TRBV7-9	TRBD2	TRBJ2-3	CASSLDSSGGTDTQYF	TGTGCCAGCAGCTTAGATTCTAGCGGGGGGACAGATACGCAGTATTTT
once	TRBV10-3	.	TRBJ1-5	CAIGGYSNQPQHF	TGTGCCATCGGGGGGTACAGCAATCAGCCCCAGCATTTT
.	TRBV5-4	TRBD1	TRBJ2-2	CASSEGDRGNTGELFF	TGTGCCAGCAGCGAGGGGGACAGGGGGAACACCGGGGAGCTGTTTTTT
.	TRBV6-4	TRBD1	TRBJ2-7	CASRNLSLFRGPYEQYF	TGTGCCAGCAGGAATCTCTCCCTCTTTAGGGGGCCCTACGAGCAGTACTTC
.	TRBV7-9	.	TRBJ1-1	CASSPGGSIYTEAFF	TGTGCCAGCAGCCCCGGTGGTTCTATATACACTGAAGCTTTCTTT